These T cell receptor beta chains were read from a single sample in a study of CD8 T cells in ankylosing spondylitis. TCRdb fed the 5' RACE reads into MiXCR, producing one record per CDR3 protein. The table includes some 840,000 distinct CDR3 sequences, about an eighth detected once. Input material: blood, either unsorted or a sorted T cell fraction (not recorded which). These receptors were obtained from a male donor with ankylosing spondylitis. Both conserved end residues are part of each CDR3. The D gene is left open where the match is weak. Only some rows state a clone size, as once, few, many or a class for expanded clones.

d_call j_call v_call clone_size cdr3_nt cdr3_aa
TRBD1 TRBJ1-2 TRBV5-1 many TGCGCCAGCAGCCACAAAAGGCCGGGGACAGAAACGTACACCTTC CASSHKRPGTETYTF
TRBD1 TRBJ1-5 TRBV12-3/TRBV12-4 many TGTGCCAGCAGTAACCAACGAGGGACAGTGCTTCAGCCCCAGCATTTT CASSNQRGTVLQPQHF
TRBD2 TRBJ2-1 TRBV5-1 few TGCGCCAGCAGACGTAGAGCGGGAGGTTTCTACAATGAGCAGTTCTTC CASRRRAGGFYNEQFF
TRBD2 TRBJ2-5 TRBV29-1 many TGCAGCGTTGACCTAGCGGGAGTCGGAGAGACCCAGTACTTC CSVDLAGVGETQYF
NA TRBJ2-1 TRBV5-1 NA TGCGCCAGCAGCTCTGGTCCCAATGAGCAGTTCTTC CASSSGPNEQFF
TRBD1 TRBJ2-1 TRBV5-1 few TGCGCCAGCAGCTTGGCAGGGGGCCACAATTACAATGAGCAGTTCTTC CASSLAGGHNYNEQFF
NA TRBJ2-1 TRBV7-6 few TGTGCCAGCAGCTTAAGGGGGGAATTTAGCTCCTACAATGAGCAGTTCTTC CASSLRGEFSSYNEQFF
NA TRBJ2-7 TRBV20-1 many TGCAGTGCTAGAGATTCACAGGAGTACGAGCAGTACTTC CSARDSQEYEQYF
NA TRBJ1-2 TRBV15 NA TGTGCCACCAGCACCGATCCTGCCCAGGGATTATACTATGGCTACACCTTC CATSTDPAQGLYYGYTF
TRBD2 TRBJ2-3 TRBV20-1 many TGCAGTGCTAGAAATAGCGGGCCTGATACGCAGTATTTT CSARNSGPDTQYF
NA TRBJ1-5 TRBV28 NA TGTGCCAGCAGGTTAAATAATTTACCTCGGCCCCAGCATTTT CASRLNNLPRPQHF
NA TRBJ2-2 TRBV7-2 NA TGTGCCAGCAGCTTATATTGGGGCGGGGAGCTGTTTTTT CASSLYWGGELFF
NA TRBJ2-1 TRBV4-2 many TGTGCCAGCAGCCAAGGGGGGAGACCCTACAATGAGCAGTTCTTC CASSQGGRPYNEQFF
NA TRBJ2-5 TRBV20-1 NA TGCAGTGCTAGAGACTCCCGGACTACGGGGGAGACCCAGTACTTC CSARDSRTTGETQYF
TRBD1 TRBJ2-7 TRBV5-1 NA TGCGCCAGCAGGCCCGGGACAGGGAATGAGGAGCAGTACTTC CASRPGTGNEEQYF
NA TRBJ1-4 TRBV12-3/TRBV12-4 few TGTGCCAGCAGTCGCAGGGGTTTAGATGAAAAACTGTTTTTT CASSRRGLDEKLFF
NA TRBJ2-3 TRBV4-2 NA TGTGCCAGCAGCCACGGGAGTTCTGGCACAGATACGCAGTATTTT CASSHGSSGTDTQYF
TRBD2 TRBJ2-6 TRBV20-1 few TGCAGTGCTCGGTTAGCGGGCGGCCTATATGGGGCCAACGTCCTGACTTTC CSARLAGGLYGANVLTF
NA TRBJ2-6 TRBV2 NA TGTGCCAGCAGTGAAGGGGAACACAGGGCTGGGGCCAACGTCCTGACTTTC CASSEGEHRAGANVLTF
TRBD2 TRBJ2-3 TRBV20-1 few TGCAGTGCTAGTCTCAAGCGGGACCTTATTACAGATACGCAGTATTTT CSASLKRDLITDTQYF
TRBD2 TRBJ2-1 TRBV27 few TGTGCCACCCAGCGGGGTTCCTACAATGAGCAGTTCTTC CATQRGSYNEQFF
TRBD1 TRBJ2-5 TRBV5-1 few TGCGCCAGCAGCCACCGACAGGGGAAGGAGACCCAGTACTTC CASSHRQGKETQYF
NA TRBJ2-6 TRBV7-3 few TGTGCCAGCAGCTTAACGGGGGGATCCTCTGGGGCCAACGTCCTGACTTTC CASSLTGGSSGANVLTF
NA TRBJ1-4 TRBV20-1 few TGCAGTGCTAGTCCTTGGGAGGAAAAACTGTTTTTT CSASPWEEKLFF
TRBD2 TRBJ2-1 TRBV5-1 few TGCGCCAGCAGACCGACTAGCGGATTGTACAATGAGCAGTTCTTC CASRPTSGLYNEQFF
TRBD1 TRBJ1-1 TRBV12-3/TRBV12-4 many TGTGCCAGCAGTTTCGGGACAGCTGAAGCTTTCTTT CASSFGTAEAFF
TRBD1 TRBJ2-5 TRBV20-1 many TGCAGTGCTAGGACAGGGGGCAGGGAGACCCAGTACTTC CSARTGGRETQYF
NA TRBJ2-5 TRBV12-5 NA TGTGCTAGTGGTCGGGGGCTTCAAGAGACCCAGTACTTC CASGRGLQETQYF
NA TRBJ2-1 TRBV7-9 NA TGTGCCAGCAGCTCTGGGGGGTCCCATGAGCAGTTCTTC CASSSGGSHEQFF
TRBD1 TRBJ2-3 TRBV7-6 many TGTGCCAGCAGCTCGTGGACAGGGGGCACAGATACGCAGTATTTT CASSSWTGGTDTQYF
NA TRBJ2-7 TRBV25-1 NA TGTGCCAGCAGTGGGCCCCTAAGCGGGCACACCTACGAGCAGTACTTC CASSGPLSGHTYEQYF
NA TRBJ2-3 TRBV5-1 many TGCGCCAGCAGCTTACGCCACTGGACCGAAGGCACAGATACGCAGTATTTT CASSLRHWTEGTDTQYF
NA TRBJ1-5 TRBV6-1 few TGTGCCAGCAGTGTTCCCCGTAACTATCAGCCCCAGCATTTT CASSVPRNYQPQHF
NA TRBJ2-3 TRBV20-1 NA TGCAGTGCTGGCATGAGCACAGATACGCAGTATTTT CSAGMSTDTQYF
TRBD1 TRBJ2-7 TRBV4-2 many TGTGCCAGCAGCCGGGACAGGGGGCGGGACGAGCAGTACTTC CASSRDRGRDEQYF
TRBD1 TRBJ2-7 TRBV5-1 few TGCGCCAGCAGCATCCCGGGACAGGGGACCTACGAGCAGTACTTC CASSIPGQGTYEQYF
TRBD1 TRBJ2-3 TRBV15 NA TGTGCCACCAGCAGAGGGGGACAGGGGACAGATACGCAGTATTTT CATSRGGQGTDTQYF
NA TRBJ1-3 TRBV2 few TGTGCCAGCAGTGAGGAGCACACCATATATTTT CASSEEHTIYF
TRBD1 TRBJ1-1 TRBV20-1 many TGCAGTGCTAGAAGGACAGGGGAGACTGAAGCTTTCTTT CSARRTGETEAFF
NA TRBJ2-1 TRBV6-2/TRBV6-3 few TGTGCCAGCAGTTACTCGAAACAGTCGGCCTACAATGAGCAGTTCTTC CASSYSKQSAYNEQFF
NA TRBJ2-1 TRBV7-2 few TGTGCCAGCGCCGGATGGAGCTCCTACAATGAGCAGTTCTTC CASAGWSSYNEQFF
TRBD2 TRBJ2-3 TRBV10-3 NA TGTGCCATCAGTGAATTACTAGCGGGAGCCGGAGATACGCAGTATTTT CAISELLAGAGDTQYF
NA TRBJ1-4 TRBV6-5 few TGTGCCAGCAGTTGGGGGGCTAATGAAAAACTGTTTTTT CASSWGANEKLFF
TRBD1 TRBJ1-6 TRBV4-3 NA TGCGCCAGCAGCCGCGGGACAGCGGATAATTCACCCCTCCACTTT CASSRGTADNSPLHF
NA TRBJ2-1 TRBV5-1 few TGCGCCACCAGAGGGGGGAGCAACAATGAGCAGTTCTTC CATRGGSNNEQFF
NA TRBJ2-1 TRBV20-1 few TGCAGTGCCAAATCGGGGGCCTCCTACAATGAGCAGTTCTTC CSAKSGASYNEQFF
NA TRBJ1-1 TRBV5-1 few TGCGCCAGCAGCTCAGGGTTTTGGAACACTGAAGCTTTCTTT CASSSGFWNTEAFF
TRBD1 TRBJ2-5 TRBV6-1 few TGTGCCAGCAGGCCCAGGACAGGGGGCAGGCAAGAGACCCAGTACTTC CASRPRTGGRQETQYF
NA TRBJ1-2 TRBV4-3 few TGCGCCAGCAGCCGGGGGGGAGTTTCCTCCTATGGCTACACCTTC CASSRGGVSSYGYTF
NA TRBJ2-1 TRBV11-3 NA TGTGCCAGCAGCTTAGGGGGTTCGAATTACAATGAGCAGTTCTTC CASSLGGSNYNEQFF
TRBD1 TRBJ2-5 TRBV28 few TGTGCCAGCACCCCCGATCGGGGACAGAGACAAGAGACCCAGTACTTC CASTPDRGQRQETQYF
TRBD1 TRBJ1-4 TRBV7-9 NA TGTGCCAGCAGCCCTCGGGACAGGGGTTTTCGGGCTAATGAAAAACTGTTTTTT CASSPRDRGFRANEKLFF